The 10 T cell receptor beta chains below were found in one sample sequenced in a study of OX40 agonist ivuxolimab in advanced cancers. Sequencing used immunoSEQ multiplex PCR; TCRdb keeps in-frame clones, though not all of them. The top ten hold under 0.75% of the sample, which has 77,000 or so clones, about 89% seen once. The starting material was CD4+ or CD8+ T cells sorted from blood, obtained in a trial of the OX40 agonist ivuxolimab. Receptor source: an adult with an advanced solid tumor such as melanoma, head and neck, liver or kidney cancer.

V is TRBV6-5 and J is TRBJ1-2; 8 bases fit TRBD1. V was clipped by 1 base and J by 3 bases; unmatched bases: 4. Germline values: CDR1 MNHEY, CDR2 SVGAGI. CDR3 length: 15 amino acids. CDR3 sequence reads: CASSYLGQGDYGYTF. The CDR3 DNA sequence: TGTGCCAGCAGTTACTTAGGACAGGGTGACTATGGCTACACCTTC.

The genes are TRBV19 and TRBJ2-7; 7 positions match TRBD2. Germline CDR1 LNHDA, CDR2 SQIVND (reference sequence). The V segment lost 5 bases and the J segment 5 bases; nucleotides outside the gene matches: 6. There are 13 residues in the CDR3. The CDR3 region has the DNA TGTGCCAGTAGTGCTGGGAGGGCCCACGAGCAGTACTTC. It is translated as CASSAGRAHEQYF.

V usage is TRBV19 and J usage is TRBJ1-4; D unresolved. Looked up from germline, CDR1 is LNHDA and CDR2 is SQIVND (reference sequence). This CDR3 spans 14 amino acids. V lost 10 bases, J lost 6 bases, and 18 bases lay in between. CDR3: CATQDADVDEKLFF. Here the CDR3 DNA reads TGTGCCACCCAAGACGCGGACGTGGATGAAAAACTGTTTTTT. The full variable domain, completed using reference TRBV19 and TRBJ1-4, is DGGITQSPKYLFRKEGQNVTLSCEQNLNHDAMYWYRQDPGQGLRLIYYSQIVNDFQKGDIAEGYSVSREKKESFPLTVTSAQKNPTAFYLCATQDADVDEKLFFGSGTQLSVL.

This sequence joins TRBV10-3 and TRBJ1-5, with D uncertain. Germline V gives CDR1 ENHRY, CDR2 SYGVKD. This CDR3 is 15 amino acids long. Trimming removed 5 bases at V and 0 bases at J, with 11 bases between. For the CDR3, the DNA is TGTGCCATCAGTATGGACGGAAATAGCAATCAGCCCCAGCATTTT. Protein sequence: CAISMDGNSNQPQHF.

V usage is TRBV5-1 and J usage is TRBJ2-3; 11 bases align to TRBD2. CDR1 SGHRS and CDR2 YFSETQ come from the germline V gene. V shed 4 bases and J 5 bases; nucleotides not matched to a gene: 9. This CDR3 has 16 residues. This chain's CDR3 is CASSRTTSGGEDTQYF. In DNA, the CDR3 is TGCGCCAGCAGCCGGACCACTAGCGGGGGCGAAGATACGCAGTATTTT.

Concerning this clone itself: Other DNA sequences in this sample translate to the same CDR3. The chain recombines TRBV5-1 with TRBJ1-5; TRBD1 is a possible D gene (6 bases). Germline CDR1 SGHRS, CDR2 YFSETQ. The CDR3 contains 15 residues. V lost 4 bases and J 0 bases, leaving 11 bases between the germline ends. The CDR3 here is CASSLEGGSNQPQHF. The CDR3 DNA follows: TGCGCCAGCAGCCTCGAGGGGGGTAGCAATCAGCCCCAGCATTTT.

V is TRBV14 and J is TRBJ2-7; either TRBD1 or TRBD2 may fit D (7 bases each). The V gene's germline CDR1 is SGHDN and CDR2 FVKESK. This CDR3 spans 14 amino acids. The V end was cut by 7 bases, the J end by 0 bases, with 13 bases between. CDR3 amino acids: CASTRGDSSYEQYF. CDR3 DNA: TGTGCCAGCACCCGGGGGGACAGCTCCTACGAGCAGTACTTC.

A single count supports this clone. The gene calls are TRBV30 and TRBJ1-5; D unresolved. Between the trimmed V and J ends, which lost 4 bases and 2 bases, there was a span of 18 bases. The CDR3 contains 16 residues. Germline CDR1 is GTSNPN and CDR2 is SVGIG (reference sequence). The CDR3 region has the DNA TGTGCCTGGAAATCGGTTGGTCGAAATGGCAATCAGCCCCAGCATTTT. This codes for CAWKSVGRNGNQPQHF.

The rearrangement links TRBV5-6 to TRBJ1-1; 9 bases are shared with TRBD1. Germline CDR1 and CDR2: SGHDT and YYEEEE. After removal of 2 bases from V and 1 base from J, the junction contained 3 bases not matched to a gene. The CDR3 has 15 residues. The CDR3 bases are TGTGCCAGCAGCTTCGTGGACAGGGGGAACACTGAAGCTTTCTTT. Its protein product is CASSFVDRGNTEAFF. Together with reference TRBV5-6 and TRBJ1-1, the CDR3 gives the full variable domain: DAGVTQSPTHLIKTRGQQVTLRCSPKSGHDTVSWYQQALGQGPQFIFQYYEEEERQRGNFPDRFSGHQFPNYSSELNVNALLLGDSALYLCASSFVDRGNTEAFFGQGTRLTVV.

V is TRBV2 and J is TRBJ2-7, with D unresolved. This CDR3 region has 11 residues. Trimming took off 4 bases at V and 7 bases at J, with 8 bases between the two ends. Germline V gives CDR1 SNHLY, CDR2 FYNNEI. CDR3: CASSAPREQYF. The CDR3 nucleotides are TGTGCCAGCAGTGCCCCGAGGGAGCAGTACTTC. The whole variable domain, filled in from reference TRBV2 and TRBJ2-7, reads EPEVTQTPSHQVTQMGQEVILRCVPISNHLYFYWYRQILGQKVEFLVSFYNNEISEKSEIFDDQFSVERPDGSNFTLKIRSTKLEDSAMYFCASSAPREQYFGPGTRLTVT.